This T cell receptor (beta chain) was identified in a study of breast tumors, draining lymph nodes, adjacent tissues. Study-wide results and limits: Tumor repertoires ranked between lymph nodes and nontumor tissue in diversity, with V and J gene preferences.

This clonotype was counted at least ten times. The antigen is unknown. TCRdb analysed the multiplex PCR reads with MiXCR anew, one entry per CDR3 protein. The data contain approximately 230,000 distinct CDR3 sequences, 30% to 35% of them seen just once; the ten biggest clones take up approximately 3.6%. V shed 7 bases and J shed 4 bases, with 11 bases lying between them. The CDR3 runs to 14 residues. CDR1 is LNHDA and CDR2 is SQIVND in the germline V gene (reference sequence). Samples came from axillary lymph nodes draining the breast cancer. Source material: axillary lymph node tissue. The source of this sequence is a female donor with breast cancer. Some clones in this sample may be carry-over from other donors' samples. J is TRBJ2-6 and V is TRBV19; D unclear. The CDR3 is CASTSGAGANVLTF. The CDR3 DNA reads as TGTGCCAGTACCTCAGGAGCCGGGGCCAACGTCCTGACTTTC.